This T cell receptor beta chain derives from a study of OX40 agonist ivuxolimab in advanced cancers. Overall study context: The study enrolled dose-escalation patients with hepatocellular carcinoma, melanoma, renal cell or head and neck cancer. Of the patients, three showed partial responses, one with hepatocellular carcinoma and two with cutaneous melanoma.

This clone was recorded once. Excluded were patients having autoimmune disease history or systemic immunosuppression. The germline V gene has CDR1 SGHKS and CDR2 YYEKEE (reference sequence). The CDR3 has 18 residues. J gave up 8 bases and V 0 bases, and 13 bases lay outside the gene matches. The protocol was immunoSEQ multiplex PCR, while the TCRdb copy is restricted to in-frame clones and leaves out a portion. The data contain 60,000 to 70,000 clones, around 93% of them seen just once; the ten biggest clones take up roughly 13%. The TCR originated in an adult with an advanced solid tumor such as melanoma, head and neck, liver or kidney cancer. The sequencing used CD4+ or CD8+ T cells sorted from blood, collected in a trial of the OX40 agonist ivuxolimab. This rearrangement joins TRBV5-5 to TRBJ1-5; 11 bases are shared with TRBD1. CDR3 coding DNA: TGTGCCAGCAGCTTGGCCTTCTGGACAGGGGGCCTGATTGAGCCCCAGCATTTT. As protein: CASSLAFWTGGLIEPQHF.